The sequence of this T cell receptor beta chain was determined in a study of technical replicates of blood from a handful of donors (dated by TCRdb to about 2017). Note on this clone: This receptor's antigen is unknown. Per-nucleotide qualities are absent, and no much larger clonotype sits a single base away.

The receptor library was made with the immunoSEQ multiplex PCR assay. The immuneACCESS repertoire file appears here via TCRdb, limited to in-frame rearrangements. These files lack a portion of the clones; in checked studies, under half of the deficit traces to unresolved V genes, and the cause of the others is not known. This sample has roughly 51,000 clones in its table, and over 85% of those were observed once. About 4% of the sample rests with the top ten. CDR1 and CDR2, per the germline V gene, are SQVTM and ANQGSEA. V sheds 3 bases and J sheds 0 bases, leaving 9 bases between their ends. The CDR3, from cysteine to phenylalanine, totals 13 residues. Only the CDR3 DNA is retained, 39 bases long and in frame from the first base.

The chain couples TRBV29-1 to TRBJ2-7, with an unclear D gene assignment. This sequence was found in a human donor in good health. Some clones in this sample may be carry-over from other donors' samples. The sample was PBMCs. The CDR3 region: CSVDFSGSYEQYF. The DNA sequence is TGCAGCGTTGATTTCTCAGGCTCCTACGAGCAGTACTTC.